This TCR beta chain was observed in a study of T cell responses to AZD1222 COVID-19 vaccine. A word on this clone: Its matching antigen is unknown.

Generated by immunoSEQ multiplex PCR, the TCRdb table keeps only in-frame clones and is missing some. The repertoire includes around 80,000 clones, approximately 83% of them detected once, and 1.3% sits in the top ten. Findings and caveats of the study: AZD1222 recipients seropositive at baseline numbered only six. Across spike, vaccine-associated CD4 TCRs were found, dominant at 160-218 and 743-854.

Trimming took off 4 bases at V and 0 bases at J, with 10 bases between the two ends. This CDR3 has 14 amino acids. Germline-derived CDR1 and CDR2 are SGHNT and YYREEE (reference sequence). This rearrangement joins TRBV5-4 to TRBJ1-1; D is undetermined. The sequences come from peripheral blood, collected 28 days after the second AZD1222 dose. This TCR was sampled from an adult who received the AZD1222 COVID-19 vaccine. CDR3 bases: TGTGCCAGCAGCCCCCAAGGAATGAACACTGAAGCTTTCTTT. Translation gives CASSPQGMNTEAFF. Together with reference TRBV5-4 and TRBJ1-1, the CDR3 gives the full variable domain: ETGVTQSPTHLIKTRGQQVTLRCSSQSGHNTVSWYQQALGQGPQFIFQYYREEENGRGNFPPRFSGLQFPNYSSELNVNALELDDSALYLCASSPQGMNTEAFFGQGTRLTVV.